Described below is a single T cell receptor (beta chain) sequence and its context. There are 13 residues in the CDR3. V lost 4 bases and J lost 5; bases outside the gene matches: 7. Germline V CDR1 and CDR2: SQVTM, ANQGSEA. The data were taken from a study of blood T cell repertoires in COVID-19. Study summary: Donors in the United States, Italy and Spain gave samples during acute or convalescent COVID-19. The analysed material was cDNA or gDNA that came from T cells, B-cell-depleted T cells, or PBMCs.

The repertoire was sequenced with immunoSEQ multiplex PCR; TCRdb's copy has only in-frame clones and lacks some. The sample has about 46,000 clones, 85% to 90% seen once; the top ten hold roughly 6.7%. Material: peripheral blood. The chain couples TRBV29-1 to TRBJ1-1; 7 bases match TRBD1. This sequence was found in a man in his fifties or sixties with acute or convalescent COVID-19. The CDR3 DNA follows: TGCAGCGTTGTCCCAGGGGGTGGGACTGAAGCTTTCTTT. Translated: CSVVPGGGTEAFF.